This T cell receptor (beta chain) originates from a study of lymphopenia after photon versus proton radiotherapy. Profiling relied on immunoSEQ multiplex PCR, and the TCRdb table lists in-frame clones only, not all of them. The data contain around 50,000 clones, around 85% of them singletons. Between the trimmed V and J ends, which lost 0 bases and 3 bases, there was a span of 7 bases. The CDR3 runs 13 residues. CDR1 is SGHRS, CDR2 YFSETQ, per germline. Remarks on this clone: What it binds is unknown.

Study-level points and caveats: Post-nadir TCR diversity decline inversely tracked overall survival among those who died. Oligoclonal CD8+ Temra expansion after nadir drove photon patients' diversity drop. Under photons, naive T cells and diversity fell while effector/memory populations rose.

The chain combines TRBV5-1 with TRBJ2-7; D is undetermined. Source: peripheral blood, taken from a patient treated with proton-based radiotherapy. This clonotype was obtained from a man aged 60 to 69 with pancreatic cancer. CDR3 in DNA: TGCGCCAGCAGCTTGGATGGGCTCTACGAGCAGTACTTC. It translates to CASSLDGLYEQYF.